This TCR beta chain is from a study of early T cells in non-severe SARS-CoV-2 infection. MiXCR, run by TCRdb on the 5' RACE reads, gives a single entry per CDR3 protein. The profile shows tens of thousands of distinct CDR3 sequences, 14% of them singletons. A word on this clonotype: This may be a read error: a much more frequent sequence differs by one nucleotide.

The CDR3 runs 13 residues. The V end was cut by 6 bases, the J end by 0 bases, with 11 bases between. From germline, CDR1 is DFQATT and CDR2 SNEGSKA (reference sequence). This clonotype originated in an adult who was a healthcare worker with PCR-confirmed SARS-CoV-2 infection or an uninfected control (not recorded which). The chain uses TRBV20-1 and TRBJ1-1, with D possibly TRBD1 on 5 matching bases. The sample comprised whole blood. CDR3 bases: TGCAGTGCCAACGGACACCTGAACACTGAAGCTTTCTTT. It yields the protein CSANGHLNTEAFF.